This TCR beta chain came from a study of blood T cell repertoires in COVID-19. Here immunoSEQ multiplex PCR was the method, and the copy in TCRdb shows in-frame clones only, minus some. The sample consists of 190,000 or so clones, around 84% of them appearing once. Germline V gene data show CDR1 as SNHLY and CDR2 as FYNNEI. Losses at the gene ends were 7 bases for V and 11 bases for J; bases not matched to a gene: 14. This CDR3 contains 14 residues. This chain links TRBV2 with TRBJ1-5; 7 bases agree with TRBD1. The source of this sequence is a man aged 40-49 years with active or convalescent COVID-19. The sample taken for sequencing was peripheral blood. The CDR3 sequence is CASTQGVSAGAQHF. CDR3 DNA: TGTGCCAGCACCCAGGGGGTCTCGGCTGGGGCCCAGCATTTT.